Each of the 31 T cell receptor beta chains below was sequenced from the same sample in a study of Ad26.COV2.S vaccination and SARS-CoV-2 variants. Here immunoSEQ multiplex PCR was the method, and the copy in TCRdb shows in-frame clones only, minus some. The table lists hundreds of thousands of clones, under 95% of them singletons. The sample was peripheral blood, taken after recovery from COVID-19. These TCRs come from a human donor who had recovered from COVID-19.

There are a few counts of this clone. The chain recombines TRBV6-5 with TRBJ2-7; TRBD2 might be the D (5 bases). The V end was cut by 0 bases, the J end by 1 base, with 13 bases between. The V gene's germline CDR1 is MNHEY and CDR2 SVGAGI. This CDR3 spans 16 amino acids. The CDR3 DNA reads as TGTGCCAGCAGTTACTCGAGCGTTGGGAGTTCCTACGAGCAGTACTTC. It translates to CASSYSSVGSSYEQYF.

The V gene is TRBV3-1 (or the pseudogene TRBV3-2), the J gene TRBJ1-1; no reliable D call. Germline CDR1 and CDR2: LGHDT and YNNKEL (reference sequence). This CDR3 is 13 amino acids long. V gave up 6 bases and J gave up 5 bases, with 13 bases separating them. Here the CDR3 reads CASSLGFWTEAFF. DNA of the CDR3: TGTGCCAGCAGTCTAGGGTTTTGGACTGAAGCTTTCTTT.

The V and J genes are TRBV4-1 and TRBJ2-7; 9 positions agree with TRBD2. V shed 1 base, J shed 3 bases, and the junction held 4 bases outside the gene matches. The V gene's germline CDR1 is MGHRA and CDR2 YSYEKL. This CDR3 has 15 residues. This CDR3 is CASSQGLADYYEQYF. The CDR3 DNA reads as TGCGCCAGCAGCCAAGGACTAGCGGACTACTACGAGCAGTACTTC.

V gene TRBV29-1 combines with J gene TRBJ1-3; no clear D gene. The CDR3 length is 14 residues. V was trimmed by 3 bases and J by 0 bases, leaving 9 bases between them. The germline V gene encodes CDR1 SQVTM and CDR2 ANQGSEA. The CDR3 DNA reads TGCAGCGTTGACGGCGATCGCTCTGGAAACACCATATATTTT. Translating it yields CSVDGDRSGNTIYF.

The rearrangement joins TRBV9 to TRBJ2-7; D is undetermined. This CDR3 is built from 16 residues. V lost 0 bases and J 3 bases, leaving 16 bases between the germline ends. The germline V gene encodes CDR1 SGDLS and CDR2 YYNGEE. CDR3 protein: CASSVGEGIGNYEQYF. In DNA form, the CDR3 reads TGTGCCAGCAGCGTAGGTGAAGGGATAGGCAACTACGAGCAGTACTTC.

The gene calls are TRBV15 and TRBJ1-4, with unresolved D. The V gene's germline CDR1 is LNHNV and CDR2 YYDKDF (reference sequence). Trimming pared 0 bases from V and 0 bases from J, leaving 11 bases between. The CDR3 runs to 17 residues. The CDR3 protein is CATSRDLGKTTNEKLFF. CDR3 DNA sequence: TGTGCCACCAGCAGAGATCTCGGGAAGACAACTAATGAAAAACTGTTTTTT.

The chain uses TRBV10-1 and TRBJ1-2; D might be TRBD1 (6 bases). The CDR3 has 12 amino acids. The ends were cut back, 8 bases at V and 4 bases at J, with 11 bases in the middle. From germline, CDR1 is WNHNN and CDR2 SYGVQD (reference sequence). The CDR3 DNA sequence: TGCGCCAGCCCCGACAGGATCTATGGCTACACCTTC. Its protein is CASPDRIYGYTF.

The chain combines TRBV5-5 with TRBJ2-2; D remains ambiguous. The CDR3 consists of 15 residues. The V end was cut by 0 bases, the J end by 1 base, with 7 bases between. Germline V gene data show CDR1 as SGHKS and CDR2 as YYEKEE (reference sequence). The CDR3 nucleotides are TGTGCCAGCAGCTTGGGTAGGGTGAACACCGGGGAGCTGTTTTTT. Its protein product is CASSLGRVNTGELFF. The full variable domain, rest sourced from reference TRBV5-5 and TRBJ2-2, is DAGVTQSPTHLIKTRGQQVTLRCSPISGHKSVSWYQQVLGQGPQFIFQYYEKEERGRGNFPDRFSARQFPNYSSELNVNALLLGDSALYLCASSLGRVNTGELFFGEGSRLTVL.

The chain couples TRBV19 to TRBJ1-2; D may be TRBD1 (6 bases). The V gene's germline CDR1 is LNHDA and CDR2 SQIVND (reference sequence). This CDR3 spans 14 amino acids. V was clipped by 3 bases and J by 4 bases, with 12 bases between them. In nucleotides, the CDR3 is TGTGCCAGTAGTATCTTCAAACAGGGCTATGGCTACACCTTC. It translates to CASSIFKQGYGYTF.

The chain joins TRBV19 to TRBJ2-7; possibly TRBD1 for D (5 bases). Trimming took off 5 bases at V and 2 bases at J, with 10 bases between the two ends. The CDR3 extends over 13 amino acids. Germline lookup yields CDR1 LNHDA and CDR2 SQIVND (reference sequence). CDR3 protein: CASSLGDTYEQYF. In DNA, the CDR3 is TGTGCCAGTAGTCTAGGGGATACCTACGAGCAGTACTTC.

CDR3 sequence: CASSAGRRSSPLHF. As DNA, the CDR3 is TGTGCCAGCAGCGCCGGTCGAAGGAGTTCACCCCTCCACTTT. The V gene is TRBV9, the J gene TRBJ1-6, with unresolved D. Germline CDR1 is SGDLS and CDR2 is YYNGEE. V lost 3 bases and J lost 9, with 13 bases in between. This CDR3 is 14 amino acids long.

This chain links TRBV5-6 with TRBJ2-3, with D hard to call. The CDR3 has 12 residues. Germline CDR1 and CDR2: SGHDT and YYEEEE. Deletions cut 5 bases from V and 2 bases from J, with 6 bases between. The CDR3, as DNA: TGTGCCAGCAGTAGACCCACAGATACGCAGTATTTT. Translating it yields CASSRPTDTQYF.

This rearrangement joins TRBV7-9 to TRBJ1-2, with no clear D. Germline V gene lookup returns CDR1 SEHNR and CDR2 FQNEAQ (reference sequence). V lost 1 base and J lost 1, with 7 bases in between. The CDR3 loop spans 14 amino acids. The CDR3 here is CASSLDGYNYGYTF. In DNA, the CDR3 is TGTGCCAGCAGCTTAGATGGCTATAACTATGGCTACACCTTC.

This clone has only one observation. CDR3 bases: TGTGCCAGCAGCGTAGTAGGTAGCGGGGGGGCCATGGGCACAGATACGCAGTATTTT. The encoded protein is CASSVVGSGGAMGTDTQYF. The chain is built from TRBV9 and TRBJ2-3, with TRBD2 matching 11 bases. Germline assignment: CDR1 SGDLS and CDR2 YYNGEE. The CDR3 loop spans 19 amino acids. After removal of 0 bases from V and 1 base from J, the junction contained 10 bases not matched to a gene.

With regard to this clone: The junction and the germline gene differ at one end; a read error may be behind it. The chain employs TRBV2 and TRBJ1-4, with D unclear. Germline CDR1 reads SNHLY; CDR2 reads FYNNEI. The CDR3 covers 14 residues. CDR3 sequence: CARSGVATNEKLFF. The CDR3 coding sequence is TGTGCCAGGAGTGGGGTCGCAACTAATGAAAAACTGTTTTTT.

The rearrangement links TRBV2 to TRBJ2-2; D is possibly TRBD1 (6 bases). Trimming took 4 bases from V and 7 from J, leaving 16 bases between them. The CDR3 length is 15 residues. Germline CDR1 is SNHLY and CDR2 is FYNNEI. The CDR3 spells CASSGGHSLGGELFF. CDR3 nucleotide sequence: TGTGCCAGCAGTGGGGGACACTCTTTGGGCGGGGAGCTGTTTTTT.

The rearrangement joins TRBV5-4 to TRBJ2-2; 15 nucleotides agree with TRBD2. The ends lost 4 bases at V and 1 base at J; junction bases unmatched: 2. CDR3 length: 17 amino acids. Germline V gene data show CDR1 as SGHNT and CDR2 as YYREEE (reference sequence). CDR3 residues: CASSLGLAGGNTGELFF. In nucleotides, the CDR3 is TGTGCCAGCAGCCTGGGACTAGCGGGGGGGAACACCGGGGAGCTGTTTTTT. Full variable domain (outside the CDR3, taken from reference TRBV5-4 and TRBJ2-2): ETGVTQSPTHLIKTRGQQVTLRCSSQSGHNTVSWYQQALGQGPQFIFQYYREEENGRGNFPPRFSGLQFPNYSSELNVNALELDDSALYLCASSLGLAGGNTGELFFGEGSRLTVL.

The J gene is TRBJ2-1, the V gene TRBV25-1, with 8 bases identical to TRBD2. The V gene end was trimmed by 3 bases and the J gene end by 9 bases; junction bases not matched to a gene: 13. CDR1 is MGHDK and CDR2 is SYGVNS in the germline V gene. The CDR3 has 16 amino acids. The CDR3 loop reads CASSDPFTGGQGEQFF. The CDR3 nucleotides are TGTGCCAGCAGTGACCCCTTTACGGGGGGGCAGGGTGAGCAGTTCTTC.

The CDR3 is CASSDGRLGAEAFF. In nucleotides, the CDR3 is TGTGCCAGCAGTGACGGACGCCTGGGGGCTGAAGCTTTCTTT. This chain joins TRBV5-6 and TRBJ1-1, with a tentative D call TRBD1 (5 bases). V was pared by 5 bases and J by 6 bases, with 17 bases between. Looked up from germline, CDR1 is SGHDT and CDR2 is YYEEEE. This CDR3 is 14 amino acids long.

The V gene is TRBV20-1, the J gene TRBJ1-2, with unresolved D. Germline V gene sequence: CDR1 DFQATT, CDR2 SNEGSKA (reference sequence). This CDR3 region has 8 residues. The CDR3 loop is CRAHTYTF. The CDR3 nucleotides read TGCAGGGCGCACACCTACACCTTC.

The chain employs TRBV10-3 and TRBJ2-1; D unclear. The CDR3 sequence is 13 residues long. Germline values: CDR1 ENHRY, CDR2 SYGVKD. V lost 2 bases, J lost 9 bases, and 11 bases lay in between. In DNA, the CDR3 is TGTGCCATCAGTGAGAGTAGTTTTGGTGAGCAGTTCTTC. Amino acid sequence: CAISESSFGEQFF.

This chain joins TRBV10-2 and TRBJ1-1; D might be TRBD1 (5 bases). The CDR3 has 13 residues. V lost 2 bases and J lost 6, with 10 bases in between. From germline, CDR1 is WSHSY and CDR2 SAAADI. CDR3 nucleotide sequence: TGCGCCAGCAGTGAGCTGTCGACAGCTGAAGCTTTCTTT. Translating it yields CASSELSTAEAFF.

The rearrangement uses TRBV5-1 and TRBJ2-7; D possibly matches TRBD1 or TRBD2 (5 bases each). The CDR3 has 14 amino acids. Between the trimmed V and J ends, which lost 5 bases and 5 bases, there was a span of 17 bases. The germline V gene encodes CDR1 SGHRS and CDR2 YFSETQ. The CDR3 nucleotides are TGCGCCAGCAGTTCTACCCAGGGAGTCCACGAGCAGTACTTC. This translates into CASSSTQGVHEQYF.

The V and J genes are TRBV25-1 and TRBJ1-2; D call uncertain. The CDR3 has 12 amino acids. Germline loops: CDR1 MGHDK, CDR2 SYGVNS. V lost 6 bases and J 4 bases, leaving 9 bases between the germline ends. The CDR3 DNA follows: TGTGCCAGCAGCGAAGGAGGCTATGGCTACACCTTC. Its protein is CASSEGGYGYTF.

The CDR3 sequence is CASILPSSYEQYF. The CDR3, as DNA: TGTGCCAGCATCCTACCAAGCTCCTACGAGCAGTACTTC. The chain couples TRBV11-3 to TRBJ2-7; D is ambiguous. The germline V and J ends were trimmed by 7 bases and 0 bases, with 10 bases remaining between them. The length of the CDR3 is 13 residues. CDR1 and CDR2 from the germline V gene are SGHNT and YENEEA. Together with reference TRBV11-3 and TRBJ2-7, the CDR3 gives the full variable domain: EAGVVQSPRYKIIEKKQPVAFWCNPISGHNTLYWYLQNLGQGPELLIRYENEEAVDDSQLPKDRFSAERLKGVDSTLKIQPAELGDSAVYLCASILPSSYEQYFGPGTRLTVT.

V and J are TRBV5-1 and TRBJ1-2, with TRBD1 matching 8 bases. Germline lookup yields CDR1 SGHRS and CDR2 YFSETQ. After removal of 4 bases from V and 4 bases from J, the junction contained 9 bases not matched to a gene. The CDR3 runs to 15 residues. The CDR3: CASSQGQGESYGYTF. The CDR3 DNA is TGCGCCAGCAGCCAAGGACAGGGAGAATCCTATGGCTACACCTTC.

The chain couples TRBV7-7 to TRBJ2-7, with TRBD2 matching 13 bases. V lost 5 bases and J lost 4; bases outside the gene matches: 8. The CDR3 is 16 residues long. Germline CDR1 SSHAT, CDR2 FNYEAQ (reference sequence). CDR3 bases: TGTGCCAGCAGCGCCGGACTAGCGGGGGATCGGTACGAGCAGTACTTC. Translation: CASSAGLAGDRYEQYF.

This chain links TRBV20-1 with TRBJ2-3; D not certain. Germline CDR1 DFQATT, CDR2 SNEGSKA (reference sequence). This CDR3 region has 11 residues. V dropped 3 bases and J dropped 5 bases, with 6 bases sitting between them. This chain's CDR3 is CSASPRDTQYF. CDR3 nucleotide sequence: TGCAGTGCTAGTCCCCGAGATACGCAGTATTTT.

In nucleotides, the CDR3 is TGTGCCAGCAGCTTAGTTAGTAGCGGGGGGTCCGGGGAGCTGTTTTTT. This gives the protein CASSLVSSGGSGELFF. J is TRBJ2-2 and V is TRBV7-9, with 10 bases identical to TRBD2. The germline V gene has CDR1 SEHNR and CDR2 FQNEAQ (reference sequence). Trimming at V came to 1 base and at J to 6 bases, leaving 5 bases not matched to a gene. This CDR3 spans 16 amino acids.

The chain combines TRBV5-5 with TRBJ2-1; 8 bases fit TRBD1. The germline CDR1 and CDR2 sequences are SGHKS and YYEKEE (reference sequence). The CDR3 totals 14 residues. The ends lost 3 bases at V and 7 bases at J; junction bases unmatched: 6. In DNA, the CDR3 is TGTGCCAGCAGCTGGGACAGGTGGGGTAATGAGCAGTTCTTC. This encodes CASSWDRWGNEQFF.

CDR3 DNA: TGTGCCAGCAGGCGAAGTGGACAAGAGACCCAGTACTTC. Translating gives CASRRSGQETQYF. The V gene is TRBV2, the J gene TRBJ2-5; D not resolved. Germline V lookup: CDR1 SNHLY, CDR2 FYNNEI. V lost 6 bases and J lost 2, with 10 bases in between. The CDR3 extends over 13 amino acids.